A selection of T cell receptor beta chains follows, all from one sample in a study of beta chain features in type 1 diabetes. Assay used: immunoSEQ multiplex PCR; TCRdb lists only in-frame clones, some missing. In the table there are about 400,000 clones, around 12% of which are singletons. Sequencing was carried out using naive CD4+ T cells from blood. The receptor set was obtained from a woman under 30 with type 1 diabetes. Each CDR3 is given with its conserved first and last residue. Fields, in order: clone size, D gene, J gene, V gene, CDR3 length, CDR3 DNA, CDR3 protein. A D gene is named only where the DNA matches it firmly. For some rows the clone size is stated as once, few or many, or as a class when expanded; others skip it.

abundance: few; d_gene: TRBD1; j_gene: TRBJ2-7; v_gene: TRBV4-3; len: 13; CDR3nt: TGCGCCAGCAGCCACGGGACAGACTACGAGCAGTACTTC; CDR3aa: CASSHGTDYEQYF
abundance: NA; d_gene: NA; j_gene: TRBJ2-1; v_gene: TRBV9; len: 15; CDR3nt: TGTGCCAGCAGCGTGACCGGGACAACCTACAATGAGCAGTTCTTC; CDR3aa: CASSVTGTTYNEQFF
abundance: few; d_gene: NA; j_gene: TRBJ1-1; v_gene: TRBV14; len: 15; CDR3nt: TGTGCCAGCAGTTTGCAGGGACACCCTCACACTGAAGCTTTCTTT; CDR3aa: CASSLQGHPHTEAFF
abundance: NA; d_gene: TRBD1; j_gene: TRBJ2-5; v_gene: TRBV9; len: 13; CDR3nt: TGTGCCAGCAGCCTGACAGGGGGAGAGACCCAGTACTTC; CDR3aa: CASSLTGGETQYF
abundance: few; d_gene: NA; j_gene: TRBJ1-1; v_gene: TRBV9; len: 15; CDR3nt: TGTGCCAGCAGCGTAGAAGGCGGAAGTCAAACTGAAGCTTTCTTT; CDR3aa: CASSVEGGSQTEAFF
abundance: few; d_gene: NA; j_gene: TRBJ2-3; v_gene: TRBV19; len: 14; CDR3nt: TGTGCCACACGATCGGCAGGGGACACAGATACGCAGTATTTT; CDR3aa: CATRSAGDTDTQYF
abundance: NA; d_gene: TRBD1; j_gene: TRBJ1-5; v_gene: TRBV19; len: 14; CDR3nt: TGTGCCACTACACAGGGGGCCGGCAATCAGCCCCAGCATTTT; CDR3aa: CATTQGAGNQPQHF
abundance: NA; d_gene: TRBD1; j_gene: TRBJ2-7; v_gene: TRBV11-2; len: 15; CDR3nt: TGTGCCAGCAGCTCCTTTGGACAGGGGGCTTACGAGCAGTACTTC; CDR3aa: CASSSFGQGAYEQYF
abundance: NA; d_gene: TRBD1; j_gene: TRBJ1-6; v_gene: TRBV18; len: 14; CDR3nt: TGTGCCAGCTCACCGGGACAGACTAATTCACCCCTCCACTTT; CDR3aa: CASSPGQTNSPLHF
abundance: NA; d_gene: NA; j_gene: TRBJ2-5; v_gene: TRBV5-1; len: 14; CDR3nt: TGCGCCAGCAGGACTAGGATTAACCAAGAGACCCAGTACTTC; CDR3aa: CASRTRINQETQYF
abundance: NA; d_gene: NA; j_gene: TRBJ2-3; v_gene: TRBV5-1; len: 14; CDR3nt: TGCGCCAGCAGCTCGTCCACAGGGACAGATACGCAGTATTTT; CDR3aa: CASSSSTGTDTQYF
abundance: NA; d_gene: TRBD1; j_gene: TRBJ1-2; v_gene: TRBV29-1; len: 13; CDR3nt: TGCAGCGTTGGACAGGGTTTTGACTATGGCTACACCTTC; CDR3aa: CSVGQGFDYGYTF
abundance: NA; d_gene: TRBD2; j_gene: TRBJ2-5; v_gene: TRBV28; len: 15; CDR3nt: TGTGCCAGCGGCCTCTCCGGGGGGGAGAAAGAGACCCAGTACTTC; CDR3aa: CASGLSGGEKETQYF
abundance: NA; d_gene: NA; j_gene: TRBJ1-1; v_gene: TRBV4-3; len: 14; CDR3nt: TGCGCCAGCAGCCAAGATCTTGGAGGTATCAATGCTTTCTTT; CDR3aa: CASSQDLGGINAFF
abundance: few; d_gene: TRBD1; j_gene: TRBJ1-5; v_gene: TRBV19; len: 14; CDR3nt: TGTGCCAGTAGCCGGGACAGGGCTATTCAGCCCCAGCATTTT; CDR3aa: CASSRDRAIQPQHF
abundance: NA; d_gene: TRBD1; j_gene: TRBJ2-5; v_gene: TRBV7-8; len: 13; CDR3nt: TGTGCCAGCAGCCACAGGGGCAAAGGGGCCCAGTACTTC; CDR3aa: CASSHRGKGAQYF
abundance: NA; d_gene: TRBD1; j_gene: TRBJ2-5; v_gene: TRBV11-3; len: 14; CDR3nt: TGTGCCAGCAGCCCAGCCGACAGGGGGCGGGCCCAGTACTTC; CDR3aa: CASSPADRGRAQYF
abundance: NA; d_gene: NA; j_gene: TRBJ2-1; v_gene: TRBV28; len: 12; CDR3nt: TGTGCCAGCAGTTTAGTTGACTATGAGCAGTTCTTC; CDR3aa: CASSLVDYEQFF
abundance: few; d_gene: TRBD1; j_gene: TRBJ1-2; v_gene: TRBV14; len: 16; CDR3nt: TGTGCCAGCAGCCAAATTGGGGTGACAGGGAAAAGTGGCTACACCTTC; CDR3aa: CASSQIGVTGKSGYTF
abundance: few; d_gene: TRBD1; j_gene: TRBJ2-7; v_gene: TRBV7-9; len: 19; CDR3nt: TGTGCCAGCAGTATTACAACAGCTCTACCGGGACAGGGGTTTCAGTGGCAGTACTTC; CDR3aa: CASSITTALPGQGFQWQYF
abundance: few; d_gene: NA; j_gene: TRBJ2-4; v_gene: TRBV19; len: 14; CDR3nt: TGTGCCAGTAGTCTCGGACTTCGAGGGAACATTCAGTACTTC; CDR3aa: CASSLGLRGNIQYF
abundance: NA; d_gene: NA; j_gene: TRBJ1-2; v_gene: TRBV7-3; len: 15; CDR3nt: TGTGCCAGCAGGTTGGCGGCTGATCCCCGATTGGGCTACACCTTC; CDR3aa: CASRLAADPRLGYTF
abundance: NA; d_gene: NA; j_gene: TRBJ2-3; v_gene: TRBV19; len: 15; CDR3nt: TGTGCCAGTAGTTCTACACAGGGTGCGGGGGCTACGCAGTATTTT; CDR3aa: CASSSTQGAGATQYF
abundance: NA; d_gene: TRBD1; j_gene: TRBJ2-2; v_gene: TRBV11-2; len: 15; CDR3nt: TGTGCCAGCAGCCCGGGGACAGGGGGTACGGGGGAGCTGTTTTTT; CDR3aa: CASSPGTGGTGELFF
abundance: few; d_gene: NA; j_gene: TRBJ2-7; v_gene: TRBV5-1; len: 12; CDR3nt: TGCGCCAGCAGCTCGCAGTCCTACGAGCAGTACTTC; CDR3aa: CASSSQSYEQYF
abundance: NA; d_gene: TRBD1; j_gene: TRBJ2-7; v_gene: TRBV19; len: 12; CDR3nt: TGTGCCAGCCAGGACAGGGCCCACGAGCAGTACTTC; CDR3aa: CASQDRAHEQYF
abundance: NA; d_gene: TRBD2; j_gene: TRBJ2-7; v_gene: TRBV5-1; len: 15; CDR3nt: TGCGCCAGCAGCACCGGCCCGGGACTAGCGGACGAGCAGTACTTC; CDR3aa: CASSTGPGLADEQYF
abundance: few; d_gene: TRBD2; j_gene: TRBJ2-7; v_gene: TRBV5-1; len: 15; CDR3nt: TGCGCCAGCAGCTACCGACTAGCGGGAGTCGGCGAGCAGTACTTC; CDR3aa: CASSYRLAGVGEQYF
abundance: few; d_gene: TRBD1; j_gene: TRBJ1-2; v_gene: TRBV19; len: 15; CDR3nt: TGTGCCAGTAGTTTCAGAGGGACAGGGGGTGATGGCTACACCTTC; CDR3aa: CASSFRGTGGDGYTF
abundance: few; d_gene: TRBD1; j_gene: TRBJ1-1; v_gene: TRBV6-4; len: 14; CDR3nt: TGTGCCAGCAGTTCAGACAGGGGGCAAACTGAAGCTTTCTTT; CDR3aa: CASSSDRGQTEAFF
abundance: NA; d_gene: NA; j_gene: TRBJ2-7; v_gene: TRBV6-5; len: 12; CDR3nt: TGTGCCAGCAGCTCAGACACCTACGAGCAGTACTTC; CDR3aa: CASSSDTYEQYF
abundance: few; d_gene: TRBD1; j_gene: TRBJ1-2; v_gene: TRBV7-9; len: 14; CDR3nt: TGTGCCAGCAGCTTAGGCGACAGGGAGGATGGCTACACCTTC; CDR3aa: CASSLGDREDGYTF
abundance: NA; d_gene: NA; j_gene: TRBJ2-6; v_gene: TRBV6-5; len: 15; CDR3nt: TGTGCCAGCAGCAGAACAGGCTCTGGGGCCAACGTCCTGACTTTC; CDR3aa: CASSRTGSGANVLTF
abundance: few; d_gene: NA; j_gene: TRBJ2-7; v_gene: TRBV20-1; len: 10; CDR3nt: TGCAGTGCTAGCCAGTACGAGCAGTACTTC; CDR3aa: CSASQYEQYF
abundance: few; d_gene: TRBD2; j_gene: TRBJ2-7; v_gene: TRBV5-1; len: 16; CDR3nt: TGCGCCAGCAGCGAAACCACTAGCGGGGGTGCCTACGAGCAGTACTTC; CDR3aa: CASSETTSGGAYEQYF
abundance: few; d_gene: NA; j_gene: TRBJ2-3; v_gene: TRBV7-9; len: 15; CDR3nt: TGTGCCAGCAGCTTAGGTTCAACTAGTTCAGATACGCAGTATTTT; CDR3aa: CASSLGSTSSDTQYF
abundance: NA; d_gene: TRBD1; j_gene: TRBJ1-1; v_gene: TRBV7-9; len: 15; CDR3nt: TGTGCCAGCAGCACTCGGACAGGAATGAACACTGAAGCTTTCTTT; CDR3aa: CASSTRTGMNTEAFF
abundance: NA; d_gene: TRBD1; j_gene: TRBJ1-3; v_gene: TRBV4-3; len: 16; CDR3nt: TGCGCCAGCAGCCAAGGGGACAGGGCGTCTGGAAACACCATATATTTT; CDR3aa: CASSQGDRASGNTIYF
abundance: NA; d_gene: TRBD1; j_gene: TRBJ2-5; v_gene: TRBV19; len: 15; CDR3nt: TGTGCCAGTACCAAGGGAAGGACAGGGGGAGAGACCCAGTACTTC; CDR3aa: CASTKGRTGGETQYF
abundance: few; d_gene: NA; j_gene: TRBJ2-2; v_gene: TRBV28; len: 13; CDR3nt: TGTGCCAGCAGTCCGGAGATAACCGGGGAGCTGTTTTTT; CDR3aa: CASSPEITGELFF
abundance: few; d_gene: NA; j_gene: TRBJ1-2; v_gene: TRBV28; len: 13; CDR3nt: TGTGCCAGCACCCAGGGTGTGTACTATGGCTACACCTTC; CDR3aa: CASTQGVYYGYTF
abundance: NA; d_gene: NA; j_gene: TRBJ1-2; v_gene: TRBV6-1; len: 13; CDR3nt: TGTGCCAGCAGTGATATGGCAGGCTATGGCTACACCTTC; CDR3aa: CASSDMAGYGYTF
abundance: NA; d_gene: TRBD1; j_gene: TRBJ2-1; v_gene: TRBV18; len: 14; CDR3nt: TGTGCCAGCTCACCAGGGACAGGGCGCAATGAGCAGTTCTTC; CDR3aa: CASSPGTGRNEQFF
abundance: NA; d_gene: TRBD1; j_gene: TRBJ2-5; v_gene: TRBV7-2; len: 14; CDR3nt: TGTGCCAGCAGCTCTGACAGGGTACAAGAGACCCAGTACTTC; CDR3aa: CASSSDRVQETQYF
abundance: few; d_gene: NA; j_gene: TRBJ2-5; v_gene: TRBV29-1; len: 12; CDR3nt: TGCAGCGCCAGACAGGGAGGAGAGACCCAGTACTTC; CDR3aa: CSARQGGETQYF
abundance: NA; d_gene: TRBD1; j_gene: TRBJ1-5; v_gene: TRBV27; len: 13; CDR3nt: TGTGCCAGCGGCAGGGGGCCCAATCAGCCCCAGCATTTT; CDR3aa: CASGRGPNQPQHF
abundance: NA; d_gene: NA; j_gene: TRBJ1-5; v_gene: TRBV29-1; len: 13; CDR3nt: TGCAGCGTCGCTAATGTCGGGGGACAGCCCCAGCATTTT; CDR3aa: CSVANVGGQPQHF
abundance: few; d_gene: NA; j_gene: TRBJ2-3; v_gene: TRBV5-1; len: 15; CDR3nt: TGCGCCAGCAGCTTCCTACCCCAATCCGCAGATACGCAGTATTTT; CDR3aa: CASSFLPQSADTQYF